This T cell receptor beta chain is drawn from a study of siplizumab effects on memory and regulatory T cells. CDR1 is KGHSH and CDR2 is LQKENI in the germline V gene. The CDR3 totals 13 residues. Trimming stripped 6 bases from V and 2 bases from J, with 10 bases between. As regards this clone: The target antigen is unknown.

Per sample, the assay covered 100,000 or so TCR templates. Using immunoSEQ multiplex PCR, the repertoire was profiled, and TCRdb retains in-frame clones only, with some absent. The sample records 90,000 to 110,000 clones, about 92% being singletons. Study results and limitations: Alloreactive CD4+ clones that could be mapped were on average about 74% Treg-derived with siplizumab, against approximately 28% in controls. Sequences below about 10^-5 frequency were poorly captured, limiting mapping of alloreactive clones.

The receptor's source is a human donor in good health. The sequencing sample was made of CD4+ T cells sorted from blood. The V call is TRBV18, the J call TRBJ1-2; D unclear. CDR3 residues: CASSAGENYGYTF. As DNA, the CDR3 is TGTGCCAGCTCTGCCGGGGAAAACTATGGCTACACCTTC.